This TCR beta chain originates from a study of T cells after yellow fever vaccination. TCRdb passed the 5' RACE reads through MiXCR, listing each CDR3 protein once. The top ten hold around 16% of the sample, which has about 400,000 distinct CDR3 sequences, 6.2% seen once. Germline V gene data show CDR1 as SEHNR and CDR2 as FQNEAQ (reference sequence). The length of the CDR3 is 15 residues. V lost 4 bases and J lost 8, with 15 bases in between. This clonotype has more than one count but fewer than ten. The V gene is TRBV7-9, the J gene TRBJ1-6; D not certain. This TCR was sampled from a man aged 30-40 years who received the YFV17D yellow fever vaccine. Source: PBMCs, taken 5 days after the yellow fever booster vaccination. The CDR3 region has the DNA TGTGCCAGCAGCTCGCTAACACGAAAGGATTCACCCCTCCACTTT. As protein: CASSSLTRKDSPLHF.